This paragraph covers one T cell receptor beta chain sequence. These data originate in a study of T-cell reconstitution after alpha-beta-depleted transplantation in children. Preparing the TCRbeta library involved the use of unique molecular identifiers. MiXCR was run by TCRdb on the PCR reads, yielding one entry per CDR3 protein. This table holds hundreds of thousands of distinct CDR3 sequences, 15% to 20% found once. The clonotype was recovered from a human donor who donated a stem cell graft to a child with acute lymphoblastic leukemia. Here the sequenced sample was PBMCs from the stem cell graft donor, taken from the stem cell graft.

CDR3 in DNA: TGCGCCAGCAGCTTGGGGCTCTTGACGGGTGGGATTTGGAGCACTGAAGCTTTCTTT. Its translation is CASSLGLLTGGIWSTEAFF. This sequence joins TRBV5-1 and TRBJ1-1, with D hard to call. Germline loops: CDR1 SGHRS, CDR2 YFSETQ. The CDR3 is made up of 19 amino acids. V lost 0 bases and J lost 4, with 25 bases in between.